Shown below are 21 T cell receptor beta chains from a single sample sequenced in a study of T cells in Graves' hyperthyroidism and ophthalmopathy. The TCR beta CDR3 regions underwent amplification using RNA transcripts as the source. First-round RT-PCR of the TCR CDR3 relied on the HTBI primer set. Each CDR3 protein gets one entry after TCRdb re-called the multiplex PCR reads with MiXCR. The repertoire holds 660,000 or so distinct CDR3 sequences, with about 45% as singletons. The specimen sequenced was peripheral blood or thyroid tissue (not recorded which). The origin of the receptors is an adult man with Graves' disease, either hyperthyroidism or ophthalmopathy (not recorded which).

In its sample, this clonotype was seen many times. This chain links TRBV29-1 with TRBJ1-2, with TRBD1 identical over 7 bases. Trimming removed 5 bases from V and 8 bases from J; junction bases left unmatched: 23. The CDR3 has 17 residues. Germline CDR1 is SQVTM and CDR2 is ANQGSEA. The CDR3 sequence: CSVPQISSDRRREGYTF. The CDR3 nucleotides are TGCAGCGTTCCCCAAATCTCGTCGGACAGGCGGAGAGAGGGCTACACCTTC.

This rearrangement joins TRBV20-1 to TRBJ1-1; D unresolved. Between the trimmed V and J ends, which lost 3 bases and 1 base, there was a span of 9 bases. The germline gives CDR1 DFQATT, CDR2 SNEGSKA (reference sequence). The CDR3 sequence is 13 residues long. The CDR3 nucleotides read TGCAGTGCTAGCCCCGGAGGGAACACTGAAGCTTTCTTT. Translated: CSASPGGNTEAFF.

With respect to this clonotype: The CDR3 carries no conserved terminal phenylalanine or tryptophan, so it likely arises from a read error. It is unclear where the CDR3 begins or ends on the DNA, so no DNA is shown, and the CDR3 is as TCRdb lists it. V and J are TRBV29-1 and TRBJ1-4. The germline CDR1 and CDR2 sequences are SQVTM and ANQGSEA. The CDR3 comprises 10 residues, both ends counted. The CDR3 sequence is CSVEEPGNRY.

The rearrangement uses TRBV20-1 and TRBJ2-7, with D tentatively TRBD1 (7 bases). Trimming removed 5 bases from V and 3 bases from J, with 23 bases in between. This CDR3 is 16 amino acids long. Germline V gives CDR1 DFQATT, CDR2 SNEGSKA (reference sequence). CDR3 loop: CSAYSRGTTGLYEQYF. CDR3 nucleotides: TGCAGTGCTTATTCACGGGGGACGACAGGGCTCTACGAGCAGTACTTC.

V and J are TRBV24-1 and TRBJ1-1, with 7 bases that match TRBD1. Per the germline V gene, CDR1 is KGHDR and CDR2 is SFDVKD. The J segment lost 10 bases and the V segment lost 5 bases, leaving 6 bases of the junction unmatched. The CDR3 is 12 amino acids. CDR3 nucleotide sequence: TGTGCCACCAGTGGAACGACAGGGCGAGCTTTCTTT. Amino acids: CATSGTTGRAFF.

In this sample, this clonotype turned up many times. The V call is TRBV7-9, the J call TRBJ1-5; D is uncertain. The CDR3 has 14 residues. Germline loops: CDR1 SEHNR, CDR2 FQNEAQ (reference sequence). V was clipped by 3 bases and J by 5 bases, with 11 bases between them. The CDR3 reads CASSLAGRDQPQHF. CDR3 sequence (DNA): TGTGCCAGCAGCTTGGCCGGGAGAGATCAGCCCCAGCATTTT.

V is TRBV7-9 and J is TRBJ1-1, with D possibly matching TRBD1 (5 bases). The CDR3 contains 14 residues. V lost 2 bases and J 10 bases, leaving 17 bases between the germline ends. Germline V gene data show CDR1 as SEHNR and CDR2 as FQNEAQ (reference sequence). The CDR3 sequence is CASSLFGQGSRAFF. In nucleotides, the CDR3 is TGTGCCAGCAGCTTATTTGGCCAGGGATCTAGAGCTTTCTTT. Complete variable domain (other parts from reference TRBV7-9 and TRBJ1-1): DTGVSQNPRHKITKRGQNVTFRCDPISEHNRLYWYRQTLGQGPEFLTYFQNEAQLEKSRLLSDRFSAERPKGSFSTLEIQRTEQGDSAMYLCASSLFGQGSRAFFGQGTRLTVV.

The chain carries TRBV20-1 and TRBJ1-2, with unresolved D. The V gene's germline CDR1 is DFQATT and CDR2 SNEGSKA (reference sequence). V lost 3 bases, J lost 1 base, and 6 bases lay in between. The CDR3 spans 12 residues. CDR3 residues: CSASPDNYGYTF. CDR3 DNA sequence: TGCAGTGCTAGCCCGGATAACTATGGCTACACCTTC.

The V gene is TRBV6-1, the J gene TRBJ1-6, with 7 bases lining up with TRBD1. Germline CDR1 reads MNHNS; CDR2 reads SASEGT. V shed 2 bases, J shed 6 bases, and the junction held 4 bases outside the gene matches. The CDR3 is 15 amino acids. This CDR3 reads CASSEKGGRNSPLHF. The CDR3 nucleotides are TGTGCCAGCAGTGAAAAAGGGGGCCGTAATTCACCCCTCCACTTT.

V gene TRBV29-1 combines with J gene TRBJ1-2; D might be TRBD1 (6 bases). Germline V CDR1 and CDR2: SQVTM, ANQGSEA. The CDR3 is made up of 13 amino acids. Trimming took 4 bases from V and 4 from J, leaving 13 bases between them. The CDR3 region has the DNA TGCAGCGTTGTGGCCGGGACAAGCTATGGCTACACCTTC. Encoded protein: CSVVAGTSYGYTF.

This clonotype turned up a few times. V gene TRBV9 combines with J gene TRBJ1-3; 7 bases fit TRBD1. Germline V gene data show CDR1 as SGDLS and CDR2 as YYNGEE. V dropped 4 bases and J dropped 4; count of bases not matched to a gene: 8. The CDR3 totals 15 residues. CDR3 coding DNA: TGTGCCAGCAGCTTGACAGGGTATCCCGGAAACACCATATATTTT. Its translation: CASSLTGYPGNTIYF.

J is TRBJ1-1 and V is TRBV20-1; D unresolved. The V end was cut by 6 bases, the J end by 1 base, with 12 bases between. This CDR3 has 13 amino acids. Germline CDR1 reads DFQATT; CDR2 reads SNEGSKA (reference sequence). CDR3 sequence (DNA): TGCAGTGCCGACTCGACTACGAACACTGAAGCTTTCTTT. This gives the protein CSADSTTNTEAFF.

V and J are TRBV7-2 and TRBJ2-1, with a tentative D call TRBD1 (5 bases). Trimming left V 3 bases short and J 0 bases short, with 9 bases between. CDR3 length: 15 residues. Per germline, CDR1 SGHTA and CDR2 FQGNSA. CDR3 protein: CASSFYTGSYNEQFF. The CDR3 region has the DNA TGTGCCAGCAGCTTTTATACAGGCTCCTACAATGAGCAGTTCTTC.

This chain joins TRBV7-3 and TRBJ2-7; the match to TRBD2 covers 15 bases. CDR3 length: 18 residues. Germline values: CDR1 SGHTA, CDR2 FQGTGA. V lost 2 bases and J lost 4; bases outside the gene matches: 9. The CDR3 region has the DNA TGTGCCAGCAGCTTAGCGCCGGGACTAGCGGGAGGTGGGTACGAGCAGTACTTC. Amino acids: CASSLAPGLAGGGYEQYF.

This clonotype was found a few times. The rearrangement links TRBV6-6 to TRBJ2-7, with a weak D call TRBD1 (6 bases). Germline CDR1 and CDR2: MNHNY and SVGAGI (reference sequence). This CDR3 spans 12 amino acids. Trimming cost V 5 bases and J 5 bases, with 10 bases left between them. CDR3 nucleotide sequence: TGTGCCAGCAGTCCCAACAGGGACGAGCAGTACTTC. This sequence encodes CASSPNRDEQYF.

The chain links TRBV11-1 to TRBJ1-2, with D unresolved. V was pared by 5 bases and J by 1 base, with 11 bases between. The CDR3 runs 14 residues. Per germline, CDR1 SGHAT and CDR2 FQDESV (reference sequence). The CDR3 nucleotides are TGTGCCAGCAGCCTAGATGAGTATAACTATGGCTACACCTTC. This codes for CASSLDEYNYGYTF.

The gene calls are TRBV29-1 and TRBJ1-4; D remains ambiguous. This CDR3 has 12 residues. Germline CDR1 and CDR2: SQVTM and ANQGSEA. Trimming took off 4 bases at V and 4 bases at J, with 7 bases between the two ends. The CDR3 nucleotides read TGCAGCGTTGTGGCAGGTAATGAAAAACTGTTTTTT. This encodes CSVVAGNEKLFF.

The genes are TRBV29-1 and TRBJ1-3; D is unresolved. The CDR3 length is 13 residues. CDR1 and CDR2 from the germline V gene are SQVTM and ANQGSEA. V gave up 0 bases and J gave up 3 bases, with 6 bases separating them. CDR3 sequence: CSVEDGFGNTIYF. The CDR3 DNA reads TGCAGCGTTGAAGACGGGTTTGGAAACACCATATATTTT.

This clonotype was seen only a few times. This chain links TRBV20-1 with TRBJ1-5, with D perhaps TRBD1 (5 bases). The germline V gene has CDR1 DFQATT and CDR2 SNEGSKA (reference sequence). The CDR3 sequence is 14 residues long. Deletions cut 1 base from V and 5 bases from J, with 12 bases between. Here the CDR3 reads CSARGGVEDQPQHF. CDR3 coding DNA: TGCAGTGCTAGAGGAGGGGTGGAGGATCAGCCCCAGCATTTT.

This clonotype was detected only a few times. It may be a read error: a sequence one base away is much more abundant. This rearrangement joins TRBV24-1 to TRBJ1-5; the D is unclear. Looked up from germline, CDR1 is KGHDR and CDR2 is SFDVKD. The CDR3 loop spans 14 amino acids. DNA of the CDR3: TGTGCCACCAGTGATGTCCGAAGCAATCAGCCCCGGCATTTT. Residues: CATSDVRSNQPRHF.

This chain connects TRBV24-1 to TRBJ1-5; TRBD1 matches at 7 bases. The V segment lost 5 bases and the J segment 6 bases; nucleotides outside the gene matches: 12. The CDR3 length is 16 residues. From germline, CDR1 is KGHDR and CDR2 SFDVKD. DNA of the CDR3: TGTGCCACCAGTGGCGGCCGACAGGGCGTAAGTCAGCCCCAGCATTTT. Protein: CATSGGRQGVSQPQHF.